The clone carrying this T cell receptor (beta chain) was observed a handful of times. The antigen is undetermined. In making TCR cDNA, 5'RACE template switching added a universal primer site and UMIs to it. TCRdb reprocessed the 5' RACE reads via MiXCR and lists one record per CDR3 protein. The sample shows around 140,000 distinct CDR3 sequences, approximately 6.6% of them seen only once. This sample was taken from a study of T cells after yellow fever vaccination. About the study: It was SMART-Seq v4 Ultra Low Input that prepared the fractions with low cell numbers.

Findings of the study overall: The secondary response showed a weaker magnitude and a faster peak, day 5 versus 15.

The sample was CD4+ T cells sorted from PBMCs, taken 10 days after the yellow fever booster vaccination. The TCR comes from a man aged 30-40 years who received the YFV17D yellow fever vaccine.

This chain's CDR3 is CASATNFTSGGGGETQYF. The CDR3 coding sequence is TGTGCTAGTGCTACCAACTTTACGAGCGGGGGGGGAGGAGAGACCCAGTACTTC. The V gene is TRBV12-5, the J gene TRBJ2-5; 10 bases align to TRBD2. Trimming cost V 7 bases and J 4 bases; bases outside gene matches: 18. The CDR3 runs 18 residues. Looked up from germline, CDR1 is LGHNT and CDR2 is FRNRAP.